Listed here are 26 T cell receptor beta chains from one sample, sequenced in a study of blood T cells in healthy people across ages (dated by TCRdb to the mid-2010s). Receptor libraries were prepared by 5' RACE. TCRdb names Illumina HiSeq 2500 as the instrument used. A second PCR of about 7 to 12 cycles was run with a J-beta primer mix and a sample-barcoded 5' primer. TCRdb's own reprocessing of the public reads used fastp at Q25 and MiXCR and kept productive beta chains. CDR3 protein duplicates are merged, each entry listing the most common genes and DNA. The sample has 1.5 million or so distinct CDR3 sequences on record, 42% of them singletons. The ten largest account for 7% to 9% of the sample. The sample taken for sequencing was blood. The origin of the receptors is a woman younger than 30 in good health.

Only a few counts were recorded for this clonotype. Since a much larger clone is just one base distant, this may be a read error. This chain joins TRBV28 and TRBJ2-7; D remains unclear. Germline V gene data show CDR1 as MDHEN and CDR2 as SYDVKM. The ends were cut back, 5 bases at V and 7 bases at J, with 9 bases in the middle. The length of the CDR3 is 11 residues. The DNA for the CDR3 is TGTGCCAGCAGTACCTACAATGAGCAGTACTTC. This encodes CASSTYNEQYF.

This rearrangement joins TRBV15 to TRBJ2-5, with 9 bases matching TRBD1. The J call may not be correct, given that the DNA end is closer to TRBJ2-7. Germline CDR1 LNHNV, CDR2 YYDKDF (reference sequence). This CDR3 spans 16 amino acids. The CDR3 loop reads CATSRVTGGAGNEQYF. The CDR3 DNA sequence: TGTGCCACCAGCAGAGTTACAGGGGGCGCGGGGAACGAGCAGTACTTC.

The J gene is TRBJ2-3, the V gene TRBV5-1; 15 bases are shared with TRBD2. This CDR3 is 19 amino acids long. Germline V gene lookup returns CDR1 SGHRS and CDR2 YFSETQ. Trimming at V came to 8 bases and at J to 0 bases, leaving 13 bases not matched to a gene. The CDR3 bases are TGCGCCAGTCTTCCGGGACTAGCGGGGGGACGAAACAGCACAGATACGCAGTATTTT. This gives the protein CASLPGLAGGRNSTDTQYF.

The CDR3 sequence: CASSVQGTMGANVLTF. DNA of the CDR3: TGTGCCAGCAGCGTACAGGGAACTATGGGGGCCAACGTCCTGACTTTC. The chain has TRBV9 and TRBJ2-6; possibly TRBD1 for D (5 bases). Germline CDR1 SGDLS, CDR2 YYNGEE. Between the trimmed V and J ends, which lost 1 base and 4 bases, there was a span of 12 bases. This CDR3 is 16 amino acids long.

There are a few counts of this clonotype. The V call is TRBV11-2, the J call TRBJ1-4; D possibly corresponds to TRBD1 (5 bases). The CDR3 covers 15 residues. The V gene's germline CDR1 is SGHAT and CDR2 FQNNGV. Trimming took off 3 bases at V and 4 bases at J, with 12 bases between the two ends. The CDR3 DNA sequence: TGTGCCAGCAGCTTGCGGGACGGGATTAATGAAAAACTGTTTTTT. Encoded protein: CASSLRDGINEKLFF. Full variable domain (rest looked up from reference TRBV11-2 and TRBJ1-4): EAGVAQSPRYKIIEKRQSVAFWCNPISGHATLYWYQQILGQGPKLLIQFQNNGVVDDSQLPKDRFSAERLKGVDSTLKIQPAKLEDSAVYLCASSLRDGINEKLFFGSGTQLSVL.

The chain carries TRBV14 and TRBJ1-6, with D perhaps matching TRBD1 (5 bases). CDR3 length equals 14 residues. The germline V and J ends were trimmed by 0 bases and 10 bases, with 10 bases remaining between them. CDR1 and CDR2 from the germline V gene are SGHDN and FVKESK. The CDR3 sequence is CASSQDLGTSPLHF. CDR3 in DNA: TGTGCCAGCAGCCAAGATTTGGGGACCTCACCCCTCCACTTT.

The V and J genes are TRBV6-1 and TRBJ2-4; perhaps TRBD1 as D (5 bases). Trimming took off 7 bases at V and 0 bases at J, with 19 bases between the two ends. In germline, CDR1 is MNHNS, CDR2 SASEGT. This CDR3 spans 17 amino acids. This chain's CDR3 is CASTKNGAEIAKNIQYF. The CDR3 DNA sequence: TGTGCCAGCACCAAAAATGGGGCAGAGATAGCCAAAAACATTCAGTACTTC.

This clonotype was found a few times. The DNA of the CDR3 is TGTGCCAGCAGGCGACTAGCGGGGAGCTCCTACAATGAGCAGTTCTTC. This translates into CASRRLAGSSYNEQFF. The chain recombines TRBV6-1 with TRBJ2-1, with 11 bases matching TRBD2. The CDR3 runs to 16 residues. The V segment lost 6 bases and the J segment 0 bases; nucleotides outside the gene matches: 4. Germline V lookup: CDR1 MNHNS, CDR2 SASEGT.

The chain couples TRBV4-1 to TRBJ2-5; 7 bases fit TRBD1. The germline CDR1 and CDR2 sequences are MGHRA and YSYEKL. This CDR3 has 16 amino acids. The junction had 9 bases not matched to a gene; V was cut back by 0 bases and J by 5 bases. The DNA of the CDR3 is TGCGCCAGCAGCCAAGAGGGCCAAGGGGGCTGGGAGACCCAGTACTTC. This codes for CASSQEGQGGWETQYF.

The CDR3 DNA reads TGCAGTGCTTTCCCGACAGCCGACTATGGCTACACCTTC. Translation: CSAFPTADYGYTF. The chain is built from TRBV20-1 and TRBJ1-2, with D perhaps matching TRBD1 (5 bases). Germline V CDR1 and CDR2: DFQATT, SNEGSKA (reference sequence). The CDR3 extends over 13 amino acids. With 5 bases removed from V and 3 bases from J, the gap between germline ends came to 13 bases.

This rearrangement joins TRBV10-1 to TRBJ2-5; D not resolved. V was shortened by 6 bases and J by 1 base, with 12 bases between the two germline ends. Germline V CDR1 and CDR2: WNHNN, SYGVQD (reference sequence). The CDR3 has 14 amino acids. CDR3 protein: CASSMTGSQETQYF. CDR3 bases: TGCGCCAGCAGCATGACTGGCTCCCAAGAGACCCAGTACTTC.

With respect to this clonotype: The junction and the germline gene differ at one end; a read error may be behind it. This chain links TRBV20-1 with TRBJ1-6; 10 positions match TRBD1. The CDR3 length is 14 residues. Germline loops: CDR1 DFQATT, CDR2 SNEGSKA (reference sequence). This CDR3 is CSVPGQGHVSALHF. The CDR3, as DNA: TGCAGTGTTCCGGGACAGGGGCACGTTTCAGCCCTCCACTTT.

The V call is TRBV2, the J call TRBJ2-1; tentatively, D is TRBD1 or TRBD2 (5 bases each). Germline V gene data show CDR1 as SNHLY and CDR2 as FYNNEI. V was pared by 1 base and J by 0 bases, with 13 bases between. The CDR3 runs 17 residues. CDR3 protein: CASSEGGPASSYNEQFF. Here the CDR3 DNA reads TGTGCCAGCAGTGAAGGGGGACCGGCGAGCTCCTACAATGAGCAGTTCTTC.

The rearrangement joins TRBV6-5 to TRBJ2-7; 8 bases line up with TRBD1. This CDR3 is built from 15 residues. After removal of 6 bases from V and 3 bases from J, the junction contained 10 bases not matched to a gene. Looked up from germline, CDR1 is MNHEY and CDR2 is SVGAGI. The CDR3 is CASRSDVDRDYEQYF. Here the CDR3 DNA reads TGTGCCAGCAGATCCGATGTGGACAGGGACTACGAGCAGTACTTC.

This chain joins TRBV14 and TRBJ2-5; TRBD1 aligns across 8 bases. J gave up 5 bases and V 4 bases, and 12 bases lay outside the gene matches. Germline V lookup: CDR1 SGHDN, CDR2 FVKESK. This CDR3 comprises 16 residues. CDR3 sequence reads: CASSPTRDRSLETQYF. Here the CDR3 DNA reads TGTGCCAGCAGCCCCACCCGGGACAGGAGCTTGGAGACCCAGTACTTC.

This clonotype has just a few counts. V usage is TRBV2 and J usage is TRBJ2-6; TRBD2 is a possible D gene (6 bases). CDR1 is SNHLY, CDR2 FYNNEI, per germline. V lost 8 bases and J lost 1, with 18 bases in between. CDR3 size: 17 residues. DNA of the CDR3: TGTGCCAGCCTTCCAAGGGAGGTATTTTCTGGGGCCAACGTCCTGACTTTC. Protein: CASLPREVFSGANVLTF.

The gene calls are TRBV2 and TRBJ2-3; no reliable D call. The V gene lost 6 bases and the J gene lost 8 bases, with 9 bases spanning the gap. This CDR3 is 11 amino acids long. From germline, CDR1 is SNHLY and CDR2 FYNNEI. CDR3 nucleotides: TGTGCCAGCAGGAGAGTGGCTACGCAGTATTTT. It yields the protein CASRRVATQYF.

This clonotype appeared a few times. The chain carries TRBV5-1 and TRBJ2-7; 9 bases agree with TRBD2. The CDR3 contains 14 residues. Germline CDR1 SGHRS, CDR2 YFSETQ. After removal of 6 bases from V and 7 bases from J, the junction contained 11 bases not matched to a gene. The DNA of the CDR3 is TGCGCCAGCAAGGCGGGAGGGCGGAACAATGAGCAGTACTTC. Its translation: CASKAGGRNNEQYF. The variable domain in full, completed from reference TRBV5-1 and TRBJ2-7, reads KAGVTQTPRYLIKTRGQQVTLSCSPISGHRSVSWYQQTPGQGLQFLFEYFSETQRNKGNFPGRFSGRQFSNSRSEMNVSTLELGDSALYLCASKAGGRNNEQYFGPGTRLTVT.

The chain carries TRBV12-3 or TRBV12-4 and TRBJ1-1; D not resolved. This CDR3 contains 11 residues. Trimming shortened V by 7 bases and J by 5 bases, and 8 bases separated the two germline ends. The chain's CDR3 is CASNGVTEAFF. As DNA, the CDR3 is TGTGCCAGCAATGGGGTTACTGAAGCTTTCTTT.

The rearrangement joins TRBV6-1 to TRBJ2-7, with 10 positions matching TRBD2. Trimming removed 7 bases from V and 4 bases from J; junction bases left unmatched: 10. This CDR3 has 15 amino acids. Looked up from germline, CDR1 is MNHNS and CDR2 is SASEGT. The CDR3 reads CASIRSGGAWYEQYF. CDR3 nucleotides: TGTGCCAGCATACGGAGCGGGGGGGCATGGTACGAGCAGTACTTC.

CDR3 sequence: CASRIAGGFNEQFF. The DNA for the CDR3 is TGTGCCAGCAGGATAGCGGGGGGATTCAATGAGCAGTTCTTC. The chain carries TRBV3-1 and TRBJ2-1; 10 bases match TRBD2. There are 14 residues in the CDR3. Germline V gene lookup returns CDR1 LGHDT and CDR2 YNNKEL (reference sequence). V was clipped by 6 bases and J by 6 bases; unmatched bases: 5.

There are a few counts of this clonotype. The V gene is TRBV6-1, the J gene TRBJ2-1; 16 positions agree with TRBD2. Gene TRBJ2-7 matches the end of the DNA better, so the J call may be wrong. CDR3 length: 18 amino acids. Germline V gene sequence: CDR1 MNHNS, CDR2 SASEGT. The DNA of the CDR3 is TGTGCCAGCAGGACCGCCGGGACTAGCGGGGGGGCCTACAATGAGCAGTACTTC. Its translation: CASRTAGTSGGAYNEQYF.

The gene calls are TRBV7-7 and TRBJ2-7; D may be TRBD1 (6 bases). Gene TRBJ2-5 matches the end of the DNA better, so the J call may be wrong. This CDR3 is 14 amino acids long. The germline V gene encodes CDR1 SSHAT and CDR2 FNYEAQ (reference sequence). CDR3 loop: CASSSPGAEETQYF. CDR3 sequence (DNA): TGTGCCAGTAGTTCCCCAGGGGCGGAGGAGACCCAGTACTTC.

The rearrangement joins TRBV6-1 to TRBJ1-1, with unresolved D. Per the germline V gene, CDR1 is MNHNS and CDR2 is SASEGT. CDR3 length: 16 residues. V lost 7 bases and J lost 6, with 24 bases in between. CDR3 DNA sequence: TGTGCCAGCATGATTTCCGTGGCCGGTAGTCTGGCTGAAGCTTTCTTT. It codes for CASMISVAGSLAEAFF.

This clonotype occurred a few times. This chain joins TRBV29-1 and TRBJ2-3; D unclear. Germline lookup yields CDR1 SQVTM and CDR2 ANQGSEA. The CDR3 runs to 11 residues. V dropped 2 bases and J dropped 2 bases, with 2 bases sitting between them. The CDR3 loop reads CSVEPTDTQYF. In DNA form, the CDR3 reads TGCAGCGTTGAACCCACAGATACGCAGTATTTT.

This clonotype was seen a handful of times. V gene TRBV12-3 or TRBV12-4 combines with J gene TRBJ2-1; no clear D. This CDR3 comprises 14 residues. With 7 bases removed from V and 6 bases from J, the gap between germline ends came to 16 bases. The CDR3 is CASTKGVFGNEQFF. CDR3 bases: TGTGCCAGCACCAAGGGTGTTTTTGGCAATGAGCAGTTCTTC.